This TCR beta chain was profiled in a study of molecular identifiers for immune sequencing clone quantification. Broader study findings: Spiked Jurkat TCR RNA from one cell was reportedly detectable among 950,000 to 1,000,000 naive cells.

Preparation methods for the bulk TCR libraries were those previously described, with listed TCR primers. MiXCR, applied by TCRdb to the PCR reads, yields one record per CDR3 protein. This sample has some 320,000 distinct CDR3 sequences, with around 21% found just once. This clonotype was seen once. The antigen is unknown. This CDR3 is built from 15 residues. Germline values: CDR1 SGHRS, CDR2 YFSETQ. Trimming shortened V by 4 bases and J by 1 base, and 14 bases separated the two germline ends. The sequenced material came from naive CD8+ T cells from blood, with Jurkat cell RNA spiked in. The subset denotes: FACS-sorted CD8+CD4-CCR7+CD45RA+ naive T cells. The receptor's source is a human donor in good health. Some libraries in this study had Jurkat cell RNA spiked in. V usage is TRBV5-1 and J usage is TRBJ2-5; D gene unclear. The CDR3 nucleotides read TGCGCCAGCAGCGAGGAGTGGGAAGGCCAAGAGACCCAGTACTTC. It is translated as CASSEEWEGQETQYF.